This TCR beta chain was found in a study of cytomegalovirus exposure and HLA in healthy donors. Study conclusions and caveats: While the bulk of TCR sequences proved rare, some public TCRs turned up in many donors. Within the 100 to 150 validation repertoires, first-cohort TCR clusters tended to co-occur, according to a later analysis.

Germline CDR1 is SGHRS and CDR2 is YFSETQ. With 5 bases clipped from V and 3 bases from J, the junction kept 3 bases outside the gene matches. This CDR3 comprises 13 residues. Assay used: immunoSEQ multiplex PCR; TCRdb lists only in-frame clones, some missing. The repertoire holds 220,000 or so clones, with 80% to 95% as singletons. For this clone: Its target is not known.

The J gene is TRBJ1-1, the V gene TRBV5-1, with TRBD1 identical over 8 bases. The sequence was obtained from a woman aged 18-29 years in good health and CMV-seronegative. Specimen: PBMCs. The CDR3 spells CASSLQGDTEAFF. DNA for the CDR3: TGCGCCAGCAGTCTACAGGGGGACACTGAAGCTTTCTTT.